The 2 T cell receptor beta chains presented below share a single source sample, sequenced in a study of Ad26.COV2.S vaccination and SARS-CoV-2 variants. Documented treatment: over 15 received Ad26.COV2.S at low or high dose, single or two shots; several received placebo; per-sample allocation not given. The samples date from day 63 after the first vaccine or placebo injection. Clones were sequenced by immunoSEQ multiplex PCR, and TCRdb holds only the in-frame ones, with some missing. The table records 330,000 or so clones, about 90% of them present only once. The source was peripheral blood, collected in a trial of Ad26.COV2.S vaccine versus placebo. These receptors originate from a person between 18 and 59 years old who received the Ad26.COV2.S COVID-19 vaccine or a placebo.

The rearrangement joins TRBV19 to TRBJ1-5; 8 bases line up with TRBD1. This CDR3 has 20 amino acids. CDR1 and CDR2 from the germline V gene are LNHDA and SQIVND (reference sequence). Trimming at V came to 5 bases and at J to 2 bases, leaving 20 bases not matched to a gene. This chain's CDR3 is CASSPAPGTGLSWGNQPQHF. CDR3 DNA sequence: TGTGCCAGTAGTCCGGCACCCGGGACAGGACTTTCGTGGGGCAATCAGCCCCAGCATTTT. The entire variable domain, with the rest obtained from reference TRBV19 and TRBJ1-5, is as follows: DGGITQSPKYLFRKEGQNVTLSCEQNLNHDAMYWYRQDPGQGLRLIYYSQIVNDFQKGDIAEGYSVSREKKESFPLTVTSAQKNPTAFYLCASSPAPGTGLSWGNQPQHFGDGTRLSIL.

This chain links TRBV9 with TRBJ2-1; 14 bases are shared with TRBD2. The ends lost 4 bases at V and 1 base at J; junction bases unmatched: 7. The CDR3 extends over 18 amino acids. Germline lookup yields CDR1 SGDLS and CDR2 YYNGEE. The CDR3, as DNA: TGTGCCAGCAGCTTGGGACTAGCGGGAGTAGGGTCCTACAATGAGCAGTTCTTC. It codes for CASSLGLAGVGSYNEQFF.